This T cell receptor (beta chain) was found in a study of monozygotic twins with inflammatory bowel disease. Findings of the study overall: Lower TCRbeta diversity (inverse Simpson) was seen in IBD patients than in healthy co-twins.

TCRdb reanalyzed the 5' RACE reads and collapses them to one entry per CDR3 protein, without DNA. The sample table includes about 210,000 distinct CDR3 sequences. In the case of this clonotype: The antigen is undetermined.

This sequence was found in a human donor with ulcerative colitis or Crohn's disease, or a healthy co-twin of an affected twin (not recorded which). The source material was blood.

Here the CDR3 reads CASSPRQGGTEAFF. J is TRBJ1-1 and V is TRBV6-1; TCRdb's D gene call, TRBD1, goes unchecked for lack of DNA. Germline loops: CDR1 MNHNS, CDR2 SASEGT. There are 14 residues in the CDR3.